Listed here is a single T cell receptor beta chain. Its cognate antigen has yet to be identified. Base qualities are not at hand, and no much larger clone is one base apart. The TCR beta CDR3 regions were amplified from the RNA transcripts. For the first round of RT-PCR on the TCR CDR3, the HTBI primer set was used together with the Qiagen OneStep RT-PCR kit. The libraries were constructed in a second round of multiplex PCR and then size-selected and purified. Paired-end sequencing of the libraries was performed with 100 bp reads on an Illumina HiSeq2000. In the original analysis: SOAPnuke was used to process the raw data, removing reads that contained adapters or uncalled bases, had a mean Phred below 15, or lacked an exact match to the constant primer or identifier. COPE v1.2.5 was used to merge high-quality paired reads, and clonotypes were defined as unique nucleotide sequences. MiTCR v1.1 was used to align clonotypes to the IMGT TRBV, TRBD and TRBJ reference segments. Only V-J combinations with frequency above 0.0001, covering about 99% of repertoires, were analysed. The TCS score was defined as F50 (clonal expansion) divided by E x V (chaos), with BLOSUM62-based TCRdist calculated between CDR3 peptides within each V-J. Welch's t-statistics and random forest reduced around 550 V-J features to roughly 13, which were used in a naive Bayes classifier (R e1071). TCRdb passed the public sequencing reads through fastp at Q25 and MiXCR, retaining productive beta sequences. Each record represents a unique CDR3 protein, reported with the most common genes and DNA among its rows. The V and J calls, along with clone size, are taken from TCRdb and not from the paper's own processing. Within this sample are 370,000 or so distinct CDR3 sequences, with about 14% of them counted one time only. Around 21% of the sample rests with the top ten.

The sample originates from a study of T cells in Graves' hyperthyroidism and ophthalmopathy (dated by TCRdb to about 2019). As for the study more broadly: Peripheral blood samples were taken at the time of initial diagnosis, prior to any treatment. Prospective prediction of ophthalmopathy was tested in an independent validation cohort of some 19 hyperthyroidism patients and 17 patients who later progressed to ophthalmopathy. Once sampling was done, hyperthyroidism patients were given methimazole at a starting dose of 30 mg daily, whereas ophthalmopathy patients were given high-dose intravenous methylprednisolone. The approximately 100 discovery patients were divided at random into training and test sets in a 7:3 ratio. In addition, the study compared T-cell repertoires in thyroid tissue and in blood from five or six Graves' hyperthyroidism patients. TCR V-J signatures able to tell the groups apart were searched for in a discovery cohort of some 97 patients, of whom over 40 had Graves' ophthalmopathy and 57 had stable Graves' hyperthyroidism. The paper describes TCR Vbeta CDR3 sequencing of 140 or so peripheral blood samples, made up of around 41 ophthalmopathy patients, roughly 80 hyperthyroidism patients and 17 progressor patients. What the research found in general, with its limitations: In cross-validation, a model built on a 13 V-J signature told ophthalmopathy apart from stable hyperthyroidism with approximately 90% sensitivity and around 83% specificity, and in testing the same model reached 80%/75%. Blood samples also contained most of the expanded thyroid clonotypes (frequency above 0.001), which suggests that blood repertoires may reflect thyroid immune responses. In validation, the model predicted progression to ophthalmopathy a median of about 6 months before onset, with over 60% sensitivity and about 72% specificity. No statistical method was used to fix the sample size in advance, and group allocation was not hidden from the investigators.

Hyperthyroidism patients were aged 18 to 65 years and newly diagnosed, with disease duration of less than 2 months. Any patient with an uncontrolled infection, another autoimmune disease, pregnancy or lactation was excluded. Clinical symptoms, serum thyroxine and TRAb, thyroid ultrasound, and orbital computed tomography formed the basis for the diagnoses. Blood from progressor patients was collected at the time of first diagnosis with hyperthyroidism, before any ophthalmopathy symptoms had appeared. Ficoll-Paque density gradient centrifugation was used to isolate PBMCs from approximately 11 ml of fresh peripheral blood. Patients classed as progressors first received a Graves' hyperthyroidism diagnosis and then went on to develop ophthalmopathy during follow-up. Trizol reagent was used to extract total RNA, and RNA quality was then checked on an Agilent 2100 Bioanalyzer. The germline ends are 11 bases apart after V is trimmed by 6 bases and J by 2 bases. From its cysteine to its phenylalanine, the CDR3 spans 13 amino acids. Just the 39-base CDR3 DNA is kept, in frame starting at base 1. Via the germline V gene (reference sequence), CDR1 is DFQATT and CDR2 SNEGSKA.

Input material: blood. The TCR sequence derives from a man aged 25 to 40 with Graves' hyperthyroidism that later progressed to Graves' ophthalmopathy. The rearranged segments are TRBV20-1 and TRBJ2-4, with the D segment identity uncertain. The DNA sequence reads TGCAGTGCCCCCGATCCCTCCAAAAACATTCAGTACTTC. This yields the protein CSAPDPSKNIQYF.